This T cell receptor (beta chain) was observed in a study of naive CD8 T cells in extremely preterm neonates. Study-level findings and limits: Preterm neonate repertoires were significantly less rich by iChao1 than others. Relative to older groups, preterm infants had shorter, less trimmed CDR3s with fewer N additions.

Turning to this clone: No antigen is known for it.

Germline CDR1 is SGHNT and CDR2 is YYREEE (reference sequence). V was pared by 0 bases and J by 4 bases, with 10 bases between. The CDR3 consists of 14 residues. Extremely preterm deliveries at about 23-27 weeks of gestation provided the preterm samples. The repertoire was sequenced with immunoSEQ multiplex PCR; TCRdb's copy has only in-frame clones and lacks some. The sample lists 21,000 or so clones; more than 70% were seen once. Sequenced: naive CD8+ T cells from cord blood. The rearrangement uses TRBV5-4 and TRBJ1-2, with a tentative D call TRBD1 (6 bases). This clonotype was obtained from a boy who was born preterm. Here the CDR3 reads CASSLGDTLYGYTF. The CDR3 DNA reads TGTGCCAGCAGCTTGGGGGACACCCTCTATGGCTACACCTTC.